This record concerns one T cell receptor beta chain sequence. The data were obtained in a study of blood T cells in healthy people across ages. The germline V gene has CDR1 SGHTA and CDR2 FQGNSA. This CDR3 region has 16 residues. A J-beta primer mix and a sample-barcoded 5' primer were used in a second PCR of about 7 to 12 cycles. A single record per CDR3 protein comes from TCRdb applying MiXCR to the 5' RACE reads. The sample yields 750,000 or so distinct CDR3 sequences, 25% seen once. These same records also appear under a second study, on T cells of mothers and their children. This second study notes: A second PCR was performed with the M1S primer. This primer added sample barcodes and 2-4 random nucleotides.

Sequenced: blood. The genes are TRBV7-2 and TRBJ2-5; possibly TRBD1 for D (5 bases). The better agreement between TRBJ2-7 and the DNA end casts doubt on the J call. This TCR came from a boy between 10 and 17 years old in good health. This CDR3 reads CASSPNTGSSSYEQYF. Here the CDR3 DNA reads TGTGCCAGCAGCCCTAATACAGGTTCAAGCTCCTACGAGCAGTACTTC.